The next 14 T cell receptor beta chains were all read from a single sample in a study of neoadjuvant nivolumab and ipilimumab in lung cancer. Here immunoSEQ multiplex PCR was the method, and the copy in TCRdb shows in-frame clones only, minus some. The sample has tens of thousands of clones; approximately 89% are singletons. This sample comprised peripheral blood, obtained before neoadjuvant nivolumab, alone or with ipilimumab. Every receptor here comes from an adult with non-small cell lung cancer.

The rearrangement uses TRBV5-1 and TRBJ1-2, with 8 positions matching TRBD1. Germline V gene sequence: CDR1 SGHRS, CDR2 YFSETQ. CDR3 length equals 16 residues. After removal of 0 bases from V and 6 bases from J, the junction contained 10 bases not matched to a gene. The CDR3 sequence is CASSLEGQVFRNGYTF. As DNA, the CDR3 is TGCGCCAGCAGCTTGGAGGGACAGGTGTTTAGAAATGGCTACACCTTC.

The chain joins TRBV4-1 to TRBJ2-5; D unresolved. CDR3 length: 16 residues. Trimming took off 4 bases at V and 5 bases at J, with 20 bases between the two ends. Germline CDR1 is MGHRA and CDR2 is YSYEKL. CDR3 nucleotides: TGCGCCAGCAGCCCCGGACCTATCATTGGATTTGAGACCCAGTACTTC. Residues: CASSPGPIIGFETQYF.

The V call is TRBV7-2, the J call TRBJ2-7; TRBD2 matches 10 bases. The CDR3 extends over 15 amino acids. Germline values: CDR1 SGHTA, CDR2 FQGNSA. V trimming: 5 bases; J trimming: 2 bases; junction bases outside the gene matches: 6. The CDR3 sequence: CASSPRGLATYEQYF. The CDR3 nucleotides are TGTGCCAGCAGCCCCAGGGGACTAGCGACCTACGAGCAGTACTTC.

V and J are TRBV6-5 and TRBJ2-1; 10 bases match TRBD2. Trimming cost V 6 bases and J 14 bases; bases outside gene matches: 7. This CDR3 is built from 12 residues. Germline values: CDR1 MNHEY, CDR2 SVGAGI. This chain's CDR3 is CASSLLGTSEFF. The CDR3 nucleotides read TGTGCCAGCAGCCTACTCGGGACTAGCGAGTTCTTC.

The chain is built from TRBV7-9 and TRBJ2-1, with 9 positions matching TRBD2. The CDR3 extends over 13 amino acids. After removal of 5 bases from V and 12 bases from J, the junction contained 8 bases not matched to a gene. The germline V gene encodes CDR1 SEHNR and CDR2 FQNEAQ (reference sequence). The CDR3 reads CASSPRAREGQFF. CDR3 sequence (DNA): TGTGCCAGCAGCCCCCGGGCGCGGGAGGGGCAGTTCTTC.

As DNA, the CDR3 is TGTGCCTGGGGACAGGAGATCCAAGAGACCCAGTACTTC. It yields the protein CAWGQEIQETQYF. This chain joins TRBV30 and TRBJ2-5, with 7 nucleotides matching TRBD1. The CDR3 runs 13 residues. The germline V gene encodes CDR1 GTSNPN and CDR2 SVGIG (reference sequence). V lost 5 bases to trimming and J lost 1 base; unmatched junction nucleotides: 4.

This clone has only one observation. The gene calls are TRBV9 and TRBJ2-3; D is possibly TRBD2 (5 bases). This CDR3 has 12 amino acids. Trimming took 1 base from V and 8 from J, leaving 8 bases between them. The V gene's germline CDR1 is SGDLS and CDR2 YYNGEE. DNA for the CDR3: TGTGCCAGCAGCGTAACTAGTGGTACGCAGTATTTT. Protein: CASSVTSGTQYF.

The CDR3 region has the DNA TGTGCCAGCAGGACCGGGTTGGGGACTGGAAAACTGTTTTTT. This translates into CASRTGLGTGKLFF. The rearrangement uses TRBV7-2 and TRBJ1-4, with D maybe TRBD1 (5 bases). CDR3 length: 14 residues. V lost 6 bases to trimming and J lost 10 bases, with 18 bases between them. From germline, CDR1 is SGHTA and CDR2 FQGNSA.

This chain joins TRBV7-3 and TRBJ2-7, with D unclear. This CDR3 contains 14 residues. Germline CDR1 reads SGHTA; CDR2 reads FQGTGA. Trimming left V 1 base short and J 5 bases short, with 12 bases between. CDR3 sequence (DNA): TGTGCCAGCAGCTTAATGGGGATCAGCCACGAGCAGTACTTC. Its translation is CASSLMGISHEQYF.

In DNA form, the CDR3 reads TGTGCCACTACCCAGGCTAGCTCCTACGAGCAGTACTTC. This sequence encodes CATTQASSYEQYF. The V gene is TRBV18, the J gene TRBJ2-7; no clear D. The CDR3 is 13 amino acids. CDR1 KGHSH and CDR2 LQKENI come from the germline V gene. Trimming stripped 10 bases from V and 0 bases from J, with 13 bases between.

The chain carries TRBV9 and TRBJ2-2; D gene unclear. Germline values: CDR1 SGDLS, CDR2 YYNGEE. V lost 3 bases, J lost 5 bases, and 2 bases lay in between. CDR3 length: 11 residues. Here the CDR3 DNA reads TGTGCCAGCAGCGGTACCGGGGAGCTGTTTTTT. It specifies CASSGTGELFF.

V is TRBV27 and J is TRBJ2-3; D not resolved. Germline-derived CDR1 and CDR2 are MNHEY and SMNVEV (reference sequence). The CDR3 is made up of 17 amino acids. Trimming shortened V by 4 bases and J by 4 bases, and 21 bases separated the two germline ends. The CDR3 is CASSSRQTGGDADTQYF. CDR3 nucleotides: TGTGCCAGCAGTTCCCGGCAGACCGGCGGTGACGCAGATACGCAGTATTTT.

The chain carries TRBV7-9 and TRBJ1-2, with 9 bases aligning to TRBD1. The CDR3 contains 14 residues. Germline CDR1 SEHNR, CDR2 FQNEAQ (reference sequence). V lost 1 base to trimming and J lost 4 bases; unmatched junction nucleotides: 1. The CDR3: CASSLGTGVYGYTF. CDR3 nucleotide sequence: TGTGCCAGCAGCTTAGGGACAGGGGTCTATGGCTACACCTTC. The variable domain in full, completed from reference TRBV7-9 and TRBJ1-2, reads DTGVSQNPRHKITKRGQNVTFRCDPISEHNRLYWYRQTLGQGPEFLTYFQNEAQLEKSRLLSDRFSAERPKGSFSTLEIQRTEQGDSAMYLCASSLGTGVYGYTFGSGTRLTVV.

The chain recombines TRBV6-1 with TRBJ1-1; D remains ambiguous. The CDR3 runs to 11 residues. Germline CDR1 is MNHNS and CDR2 is SASEGT. The V gene lost 3 bases and the J gene lost 5 bases, with 4 bases spanning the gap. The CDR3, as DNA: TGTGCCAGCAGTGATATGACTGAAGCTTTCTTT. This gives the protein CASSDMTEAFF.